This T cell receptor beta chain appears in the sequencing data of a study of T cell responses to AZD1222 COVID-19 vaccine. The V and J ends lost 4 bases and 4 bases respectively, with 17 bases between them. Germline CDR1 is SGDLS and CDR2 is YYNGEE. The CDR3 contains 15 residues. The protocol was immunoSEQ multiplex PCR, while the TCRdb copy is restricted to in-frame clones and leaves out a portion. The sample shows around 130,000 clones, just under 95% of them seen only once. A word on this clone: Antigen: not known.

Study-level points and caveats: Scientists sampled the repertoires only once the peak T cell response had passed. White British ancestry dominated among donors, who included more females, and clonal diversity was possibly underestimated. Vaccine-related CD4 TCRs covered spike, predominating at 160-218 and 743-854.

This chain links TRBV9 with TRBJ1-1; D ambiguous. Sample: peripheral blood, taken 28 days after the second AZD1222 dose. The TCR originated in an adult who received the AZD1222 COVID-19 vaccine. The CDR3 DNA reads TGTGCCAGCAGCAACCCAGGCCCTCTGGGCACTGAAGCTTTCTTT. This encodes CASSNPGPLGTEAFF.